The 16 T cell receptor beta chains below come from one sample, sequenced in a study of shared clonotypes between healthy human individuals. Some clones are missing from TCRdb's copy, which holds only in-frame ones; the method was immunoSEQ multiplex PCR. This sample yields 2 million to 3 million clones, of which approximately 90% are seen a single time; roughly 0.14% belongs to the top ten. The material sequenced was naive CD4+ T cells sorted from blood. The subset is: CD45RA+ positively selected. Receptors were obtained from a man aged 18 to 29 in good health.

This chain connects TRBV27 to TRBJ1-6; D unclear. Deletions cut 0 bases from V and 11 bases from J, with 14 bases between. Germline CDR1 MNHEY, CDR2 SMNVEV (reference sequence). The CDR3 is 15 residues long. The CDR3 region is CASSLSDGSGPPLHF. CDR3 nucleotides: TGTGCCAGCAGTTTATCGGACGGTTCGGGTCCACCCCTCCACTTT.

This clone is a singleton in its sample. The chain employs TRBV25-1 and TRBJ1-2, with D uncertain. CDR3 length: 13 amino acids. Germline assignment: CDR1 MGHDK and CDR2 SYGVNS. Deletions cut 6 bases from V and 6 bases from J, with 14 bases between. As DNA, the CDR3 is TGTGCCAGCAGGTCACAGTTCGTAGATGGCTACACCTTC. This sequence encodes CASRSQFVDGYTF.

This chain links TRBV5-6 with TRBJ2-1; 13 bases are a match to TRBD2. The ends lost 4 bases at V and 0 bases at J; junction bases unmatched: 4. Germline V gives CDR1 SGHDT, CDR2 YYEEEE. The CDR3 loop spans 17 amino acids. CDR3 sequence: CASSKGLAGVSYNEQFF. The CDR3 DNA sequence: TGTGCCAGCAGCAAAGGACTAGCGGGGGTCTCCTACAATGAGCAGTTCTTC.

The chain carries TRBV11-3 and TRBJ2-7, with D unclear. CDR3 size: 13 residues. V gave up 5 bases and J gave up 0 bases, with 8 bases separating them. Germline CDR1 SGHNT, CDR2 YENEEA. The CDR3 coding sequence is TGTGCCAGCAGCCGGTCCGACTCCTACGAGCAGTACTTC. It codes for CASSRSDSYEQYF.

J is TRBJ2-7 and V is TRBV15; D is ambiguous. Germline assignment: CDR1 LNHNV and CDR2 YYDKDF (reference sequence). The CDR3 is 13 amino acids. The V gene lost 5 bases and the J gene lost 2 bases, with 10 bases spanning the gap. This CDR3 reads CATSPSPAYEQYF. The CDR3 nucleotides are TGTGCCACCAGCCCCTCTCCCGCCTACGAGCAGTACTTC.

This chain links TRBV6-1 with TRBJ1-2; TRBD1 agrees at 8 bases. The CDR3 has 15 residues. Germline CDR1 MNHNS, CDR2 SASEGT. With V trimmed by 4 bases and J by 2 bases, 6 bases remained unmatched. CDR3 nucleotides: TGTGCCAGCAGTGCCCTACAGGGGGAGAACTATGGCTACACCTTC. Translation: CASSALQGENYGYTF.

The chain has TRBV6-5 and TRBJ1-1, with unresolved D. In germline, CDR1 is MNHEY, CDR2 SVGAGI. The CDR3 length is 13 residues. The V end lost 4 bases, the J end lost 2 bases, and 8 bases lay between the germline ends. As DNA, the CDR3 is TGTGCCAGCAGTTTACACATAAACACTGAAGCTTTCTTT. Its protein product is CASSLHINTEAFF.

The gene calls are TRBV18 and TRBJ1-1; D ambiguous. The CDR3 consists of 12 residues. Per germline, CDR1 KGHSH and CDR2 LQKENI. V dropped 3 bases and J dropped 10 bases, with 12 bases sitting between them. CDR3 in amino acids: CASSPEGVGAFF. The CDR3, as DNA: TGTGCCAGCTCACCCGAGGGTGTGGGAGCTTTCTTT.

This clone was detected once. The V gene is TRBV7-6, the J gene TRBJ2-1; D is unresolved. This CDR3 is 14 amino acids long. The germline gives CDR1 SGHVS, CDR2 FNYEAQ. V lost 1 base and J 13 bases, leaving 17 bases between the germline ends. For the CDR3, the DNA is TGTGCCAGCAGCTTAGTATTCGGCGGAGACACCCAGTTCTTC. Amino acid sequence: CASSLVFGGDTQFF.

V is TRBV18 and J is TRBJ1-3; 8 nucleotides line up with TRBD1. CDR1 is KGHSH, CDR2 LQKENI, per germline. V trimming: 8 bases; J trimming: 11 bases; junction bases outside the gene matches: 11. The CDR3 has 13 residues. The CDR3 region has the DNA TGTGCCAGCACCCTGGACAGGGATAGAGCCATATATTTT. The encoded protein is CASTLDRDRAIYF.

This chain links TRBV27 with TRBJ2-3, with 7 bases lining up with TRBD2. CDR1 and CDR2 from the germline V gene are MNHEY and SMNVEV (reference sequence). The CDR3 extends over 19 amino acids. The V segment lost 3 bases and the J segment 0 bases; nucleotides outside the gene matches: 15. The CDR3 sequence is CASSFTPPVGGGSTDTQYF. CDR3 nucleotides: TGTGCCAGCAGTTTCACACCTCCCGTGGGCGGGGGAAGCACAGATACGCAGTATTTT.

The chain carries TRBV5-4 and TRBJ2-1, with 7 bases aligning to TRBD2. V shed 0 bases, J shed 8 bases, and the junction held 5 bases outside the gene matches. In germline, CDR1 is SGHNT, CDR2 YYREEE (reference sequence). The CDR3 totals 14 residues. This CDR3 reads CASSLDGRSDEQFF. CDR3 DNA sequence: TGTGCCAGCAGCTTGGACGGGAGGAGCGATGAGCAGTTCTTC.

This clone appeared a few times. V usage is TRBV7-8 and J usage is TRBJ1-1; no reliable D call. The germline V gene encodes CDR1 SGHVS and CDR2 FQNEAQ. There are 15 residues in the CDR3. The ends were cut back, 5 bases at V and 0 bases at J, with 13 bases in the middle. CDR3 residues: CASSPSQPMNTEAFF. The CDR3 nucleotides are TGTGCCAGCAGCCCCTCACAACCCATGAACACTGAAGCTTTCTTT.

The V call is TRBV5-1, the J call TRBJ2-5; 10 bases fit TRBD2. The V and J ends lost 9 bases and 1 base, in that order; junction bases with no gene match: 9. Germline V gene data show CDR1 as SGHRS and CDR2 as YFSETQ. This CDR3 spans 15 amino acids. The CDR3 region has the DNA TGCGCCACCAAGAAACTAGCGGGGATCCAAGAGACCCAGTACTTC. It yields the protein CATKKLAGIQETQYF.

This rearrangement joins TRBV10-3 to TRBJ2-7, with TRBD2 matching over 10 bases. The CDR3 is 16 residues long. The V and J ends lost 2 bases and 0 bases, in that order; junction bases with no gene match: 4. Germline CDR1 reads ENHRY; CDR2 reads SYGVKD. DNA of the CDR3: TGTGCCATCAGTGAGGAGCGGGGGGGCCCCTCCTACGAGCAGTACTTC. It is translated as CAISEERGGPSYEQYF.

The chain couples TRBV4-1 to TRBJ2-5; TRBD2 matches 8 bases. Per the germline V gene, CDR1 is MGHRA and CDR2 is YSYEKL. The J segment lost 7 bases and the V segment lost 1 base, leaving 8 bases of the junction unmatched. This CDR3 is built from 15 residues. The chain's CDR3 is CASSQGLAGKGTQYF. Here the CDR3 DNA reads TGCGCCAGCAGCCAAGGGTTAGCGGGAAAGGGGACCCAGTACTTC.